The sequence of this T cell receptor beta chain was determined in a study of cytomegalovirus exposure and HLA in healthy donors. The PCR ran on 60 Vbeta and 13 Jbeta primers. Clones were read by immunoSEQ multiplex PCR, and TCRdb kept only the in-frame ones, dropping some. The table includes under 200,000 clones, approximately 81% detected once. The CDR3 length is 13 residues. Trimming cost V 3 bases and J 8 bases; bases outside gene matches: 6. Germline CDR1 reads GTSNPN; CDR2 reads SVGIG (reference sequence). Although they were nominally healthy when sampled, donors likely had unrecorded immune exposures. This clone appeared a single time.

V gene TRBV30 combines with J gene TRBJ1-5; 8 bases agree with TRBD1. Sequencing was performed on PBMCs. This TCR was recovered from a man aged 45-65 years in good health and CMV-seronegative. The CDR3 DNA reads TGTGCCTGGAGGGGACAGGTCGGGGAGCCCCAGCATTTT. This codes for CAWRGQVGEPQHF.